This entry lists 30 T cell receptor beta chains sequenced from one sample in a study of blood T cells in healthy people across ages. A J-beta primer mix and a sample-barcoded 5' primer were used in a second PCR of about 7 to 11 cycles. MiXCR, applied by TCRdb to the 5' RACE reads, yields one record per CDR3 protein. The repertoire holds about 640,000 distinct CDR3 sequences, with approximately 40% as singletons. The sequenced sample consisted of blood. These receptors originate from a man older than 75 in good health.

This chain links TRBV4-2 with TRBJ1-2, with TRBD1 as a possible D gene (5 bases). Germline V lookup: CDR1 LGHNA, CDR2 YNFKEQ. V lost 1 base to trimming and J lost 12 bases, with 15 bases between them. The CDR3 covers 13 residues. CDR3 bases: TGTGCCAGCAGCCAAGGTATAGGGGTGGGGGACACCTTC. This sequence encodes CASSQGIGVGDTF.

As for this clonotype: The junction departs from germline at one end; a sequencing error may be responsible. The CDR3 loop is CASSSQFRDRILYEQYF. The CDR3 bases are TGTGCCAGTAGCTCGCAATTCCGGGACAGGATCCTCTACGAGCAGTACTTC. This chain joins TRBV7-2 and TRBJ2-7; 8 bases are a match to TRBD1. This CDR3 region has 17 residues. The germline V gene encodes CDR1 SGHTA and CDR2 FQGNSA.

The CDR3 loop reads CASSESGQGLNNEQFF. The CDR3 DNA reads TGTGCCAGCAGTGAATCGGGACAGGGGCTGAACAATGAGCAGTTCTTC. J is TRBJ2-1 and V is TRBV25-1; 10 bases are shared with TRBD1. V lost 1 base and J lost 5; bases outside the gene matches: 5. Germline CDR1 reads MGHDK; CDR2 reads SYGVNS. This CDR3 has 16 residues.

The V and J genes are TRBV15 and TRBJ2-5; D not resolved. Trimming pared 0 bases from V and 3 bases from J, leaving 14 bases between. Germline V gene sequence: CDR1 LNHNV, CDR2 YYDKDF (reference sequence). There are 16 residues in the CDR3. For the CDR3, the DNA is TGTGCCACCAGCAGAGATTCGACCGTGAGCAAAGAGACCCAGTACTTC. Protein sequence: CATSRDSTVSKETQYF. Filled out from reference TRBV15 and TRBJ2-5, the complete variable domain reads DAMVIQNPRYQVTQFGKPVTLSCSQTLNHNVMYWYQQKSSQAPKLLFHYYDKDFNNEADTPDNFQSRRPNTSFCFLDIRSPGLGDTAMYLCATSRDSTVSKETQYFGPGTRLLVL.

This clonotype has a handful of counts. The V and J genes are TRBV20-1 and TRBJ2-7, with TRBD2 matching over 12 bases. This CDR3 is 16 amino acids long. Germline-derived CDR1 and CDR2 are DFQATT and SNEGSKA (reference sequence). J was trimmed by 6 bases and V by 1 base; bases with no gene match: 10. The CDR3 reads CSARAASGRAFFEQYF. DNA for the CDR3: TGCAGTGCTAGAGCGGCTAGCGGGAGGGCCTTCTTCGAGCAGTACTTC.

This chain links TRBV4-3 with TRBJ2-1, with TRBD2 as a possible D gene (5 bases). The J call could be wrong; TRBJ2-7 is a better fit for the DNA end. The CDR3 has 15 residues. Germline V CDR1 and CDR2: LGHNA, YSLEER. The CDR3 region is CASSQDGLSYNEQYF. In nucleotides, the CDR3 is TGCGCCAGCAGCCAAGATGGACTCTCCTACAATGAGCAGTACTTC.

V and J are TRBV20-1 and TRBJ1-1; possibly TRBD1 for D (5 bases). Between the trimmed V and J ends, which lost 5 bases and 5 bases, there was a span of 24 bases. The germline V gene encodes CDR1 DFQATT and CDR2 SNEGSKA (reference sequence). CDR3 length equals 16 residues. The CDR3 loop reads CSAWIPGRELGTEAFF. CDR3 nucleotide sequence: TGCAGTGCTTGGATTCCGGGACGGGAACTGGGGACTGAAGCTTTCTTT.

The DNA of the CDR3 is TGTGCCAGCAGCGCGTACCGCGGACAGGCTCACTATGGCTACACCTTC. Protein product: CASSAYRGQAHYGYTF. The V call is TRBV9, the J call TRBJ1-2; 7 nucleotides agree with TRBD1. V gave up 3 bases and J gave up 3 bases; unmatched junction bases: 11. The V gene's germline CDR1 is SGDLS and CDR2 YYNGEE. The CDR3 length is 16 residues. The complete variable domain, with remaining parts taken from reference TRBV9 and TRBJ1-2, reads DSGVTQTPKHLITATGQRVTLRCSPRSGDLSVYWYQQSLDQGLQFLIQYYNGEERAKGNILERFSAQQFPDLHSELNLSSLELGDSALYFCASSAYRGQAHYGYTFGSGTRLTVV.

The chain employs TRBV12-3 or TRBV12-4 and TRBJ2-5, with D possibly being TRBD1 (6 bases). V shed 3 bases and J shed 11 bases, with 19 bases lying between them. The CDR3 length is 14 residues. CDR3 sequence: CASSLDSLNNEQYF. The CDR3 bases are TGTGCCAGCAGTTTGGACAGTTTGAACAATGAGCAGTACTTC.

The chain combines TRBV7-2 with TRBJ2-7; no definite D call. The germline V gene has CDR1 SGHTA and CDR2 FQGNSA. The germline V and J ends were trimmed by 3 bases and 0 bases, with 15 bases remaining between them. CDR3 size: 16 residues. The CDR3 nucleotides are TGTGCCAGCAGCTTGGGATCCTCAGTGAGCTCCTACGAGCAGTACTTC. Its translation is CASSLGSSVSSYEQYF.

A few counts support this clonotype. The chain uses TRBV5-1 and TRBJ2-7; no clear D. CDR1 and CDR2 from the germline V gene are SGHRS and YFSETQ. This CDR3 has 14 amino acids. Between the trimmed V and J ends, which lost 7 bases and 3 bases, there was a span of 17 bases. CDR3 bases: TGCGCCAGCTCCTTGGAACGACCTAGCTACGAGCAGTACTTC. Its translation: CASSLERPSYEQYF.

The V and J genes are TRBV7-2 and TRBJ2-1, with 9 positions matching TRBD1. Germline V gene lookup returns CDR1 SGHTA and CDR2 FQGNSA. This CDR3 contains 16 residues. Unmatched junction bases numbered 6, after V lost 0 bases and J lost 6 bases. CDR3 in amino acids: CASSLADRGGGNEQFF. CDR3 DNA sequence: TGTGCCAGCAGCTTAGCGGACAGGGGAGGAGGCAATGAGCAGTTCTTC.

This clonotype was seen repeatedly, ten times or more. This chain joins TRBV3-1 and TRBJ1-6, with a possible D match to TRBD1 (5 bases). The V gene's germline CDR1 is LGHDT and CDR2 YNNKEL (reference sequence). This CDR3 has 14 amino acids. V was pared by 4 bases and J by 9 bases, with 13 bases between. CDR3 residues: CASSPEAGSSPLHF. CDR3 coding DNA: TGTGCCAGCAGCCCCGAAGCAGGGAGTTCACCCCTCCACTTT.

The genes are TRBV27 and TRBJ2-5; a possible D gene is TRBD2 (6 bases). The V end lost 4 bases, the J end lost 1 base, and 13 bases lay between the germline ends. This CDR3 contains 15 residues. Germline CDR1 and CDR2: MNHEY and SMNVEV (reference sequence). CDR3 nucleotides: TGTGCCAGCAGTTCCTCCGGGACTCGCCAAGAGACCCAGTACTTC. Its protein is CASSSSGTRQETQYF.

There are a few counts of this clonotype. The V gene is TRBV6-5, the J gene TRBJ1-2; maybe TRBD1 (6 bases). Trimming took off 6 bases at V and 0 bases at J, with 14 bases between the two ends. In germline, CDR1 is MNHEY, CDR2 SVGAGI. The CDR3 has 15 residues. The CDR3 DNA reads TGTGCCAGCAGCGGAAGGGGGAGGACTAACTATGGCTACACCTTC. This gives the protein CASSGRGRTNYGYTF.

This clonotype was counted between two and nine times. The CDR3 coding sequence is TGTGCCAGCAGTGAAACTTGGCAAGAGACCCAGTACTTC. Its translation is CASSETWQETQYF. The V gene is TRBV25-1, the J gene TRBJ2-5; D is uncertain. The CDR3 extends over 13 amino acids. The germline gives CDR1 MGHDK, CDR2 SYGVNS. V shed 2 bases and J shed 2 bases, with 6 bases lying between them. Filled out from reference TRBV25-1 and TRBJ2-5, the complete variable domain reads EADIYQTPRYLVIGTGKKITLECSQTMGHDKMYWYQQDPGMELHLIHYSYGVNSTEKGDLSSESTVSRIRTEHFPLTLESARPSHTSQYLCASSETWQETQYFGPGTRLLVL.

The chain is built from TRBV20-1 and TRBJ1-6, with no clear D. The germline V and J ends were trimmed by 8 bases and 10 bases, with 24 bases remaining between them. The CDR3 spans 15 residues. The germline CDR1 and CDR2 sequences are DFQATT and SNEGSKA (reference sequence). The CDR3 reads CSTRVGNGEGSPLHF. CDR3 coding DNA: TGCAGTACAAGGGTGGGGAATGGGGAGGGATCACCCCTCCACTTT.

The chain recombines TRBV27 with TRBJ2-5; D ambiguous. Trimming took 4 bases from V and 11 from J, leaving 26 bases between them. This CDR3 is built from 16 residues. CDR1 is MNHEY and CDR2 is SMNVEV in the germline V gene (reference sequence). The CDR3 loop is CASSYSPSPTVLGQYF. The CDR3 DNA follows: TGTGCCAGCAGTTACAGCCCATCACCGACGGTCCTCGGGCAGTACTTC.

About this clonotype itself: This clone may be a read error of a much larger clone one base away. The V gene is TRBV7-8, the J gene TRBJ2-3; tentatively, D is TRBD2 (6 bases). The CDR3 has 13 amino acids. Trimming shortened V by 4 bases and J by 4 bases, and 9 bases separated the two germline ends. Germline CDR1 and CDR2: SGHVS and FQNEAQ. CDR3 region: CASSSRLADTQYF. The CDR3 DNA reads TGTGCCAGCAGCTCCCGACTAGCAGATACGCAGTATTTT.

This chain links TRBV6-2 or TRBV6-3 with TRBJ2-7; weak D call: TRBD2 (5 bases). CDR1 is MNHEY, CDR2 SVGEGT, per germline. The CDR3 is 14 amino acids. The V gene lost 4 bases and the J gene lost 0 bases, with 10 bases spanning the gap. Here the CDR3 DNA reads TGTGCCAGCAGTTCGGACTCGGGCTCCTACGAGCAGTACTTC. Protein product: CASSSDSGSYEQYF.

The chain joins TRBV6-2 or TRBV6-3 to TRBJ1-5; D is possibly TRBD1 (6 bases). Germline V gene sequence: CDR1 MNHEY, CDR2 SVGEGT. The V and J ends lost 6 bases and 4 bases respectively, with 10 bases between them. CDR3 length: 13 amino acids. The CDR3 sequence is CASRDSRNQPQHF. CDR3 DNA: TGTGCCAGCAGGGACAGTCGTAATCAGCCCCAGCATTTT.

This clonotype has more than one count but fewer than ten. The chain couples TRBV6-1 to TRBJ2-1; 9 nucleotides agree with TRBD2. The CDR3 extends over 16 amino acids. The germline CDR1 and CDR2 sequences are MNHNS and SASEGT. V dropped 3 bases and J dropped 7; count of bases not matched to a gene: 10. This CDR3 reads CASSDRSGGLVNEQFF. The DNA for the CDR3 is TGTGCCAGCAGTGACCGTAGCGGGGGCCTCGTGAATGAGCAGTTCTTC.

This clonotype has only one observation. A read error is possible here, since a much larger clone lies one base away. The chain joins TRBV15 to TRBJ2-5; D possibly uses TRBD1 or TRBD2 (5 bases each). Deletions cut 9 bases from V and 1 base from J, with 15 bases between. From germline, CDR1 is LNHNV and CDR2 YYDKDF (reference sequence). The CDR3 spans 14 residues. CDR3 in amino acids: CATEGTESQETQYF. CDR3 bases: TGTGCCACTGAGGGGACGGAGTCCCAAGAGACCCAGTACTTC. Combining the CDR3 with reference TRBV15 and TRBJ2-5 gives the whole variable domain DAMVIQNPRYQVTQFGKPVTLSCSQTLNHNVMYWYQQKSSQAPKLLFHYYDKDFNNEADTPDNFQSRRPNTSFCFLDIRSPGLGDTAMYLCATEGTESQETQYFGPGTRLLVL.

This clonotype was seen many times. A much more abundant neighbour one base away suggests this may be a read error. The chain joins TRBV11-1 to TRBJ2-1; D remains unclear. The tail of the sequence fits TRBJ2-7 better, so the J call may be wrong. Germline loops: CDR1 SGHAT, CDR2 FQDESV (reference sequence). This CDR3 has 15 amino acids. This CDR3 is CASSLGDPAYNEQYF. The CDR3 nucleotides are TGTGCCAGCAGCTTAGGTGACCCAGCCTACAATGAGCAGTACTTC.

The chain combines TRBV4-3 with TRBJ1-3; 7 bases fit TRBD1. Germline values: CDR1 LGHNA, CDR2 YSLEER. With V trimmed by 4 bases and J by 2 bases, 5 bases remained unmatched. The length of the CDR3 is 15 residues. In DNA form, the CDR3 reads TGCGCCAGCAGCCTGACCCAGGGGGCTGGAAACACCATATATTTT. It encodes CASSLTQGAGNTIYF.

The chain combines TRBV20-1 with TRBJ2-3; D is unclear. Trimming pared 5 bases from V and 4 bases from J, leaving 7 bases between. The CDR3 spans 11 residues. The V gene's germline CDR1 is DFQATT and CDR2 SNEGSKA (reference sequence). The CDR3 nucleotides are TGCAGTGCTCCTATATCAGATACGCAGTATTTT. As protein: CSAPISDTQYF.

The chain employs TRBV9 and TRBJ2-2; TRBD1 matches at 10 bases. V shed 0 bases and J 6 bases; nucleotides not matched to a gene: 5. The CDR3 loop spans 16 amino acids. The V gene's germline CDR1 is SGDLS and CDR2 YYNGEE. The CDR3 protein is CASSVGGTGVAGELFF. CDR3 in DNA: TGTGCCAGCAGCGTAGGCGGGACAGGGGTTGCCGGGGAGCTGTTTTTT.

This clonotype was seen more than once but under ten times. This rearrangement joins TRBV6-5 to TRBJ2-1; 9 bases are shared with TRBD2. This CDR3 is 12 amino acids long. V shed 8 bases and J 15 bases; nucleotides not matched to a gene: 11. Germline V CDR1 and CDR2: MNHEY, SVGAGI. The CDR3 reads CASGTGAGGLFF. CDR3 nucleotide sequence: TGTGCCAGCGGCACGGGTGCGGGAGGGCTGTTCTTC.

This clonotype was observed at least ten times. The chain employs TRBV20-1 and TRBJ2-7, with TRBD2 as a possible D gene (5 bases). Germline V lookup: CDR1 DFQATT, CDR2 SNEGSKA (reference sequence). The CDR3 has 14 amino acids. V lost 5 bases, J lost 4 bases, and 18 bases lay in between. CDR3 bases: TGCAGTGCTCCCCGGTCGAGGGCCGGGTACGAGCAGTACTTC. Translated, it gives CSAPRSRAGYEQYF.

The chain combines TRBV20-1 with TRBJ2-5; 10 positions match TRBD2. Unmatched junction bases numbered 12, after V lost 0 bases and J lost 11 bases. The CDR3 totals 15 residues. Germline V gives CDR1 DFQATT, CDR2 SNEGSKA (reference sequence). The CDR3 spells CSARDPSGSLNEQYF. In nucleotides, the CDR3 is TGCAGTGCTAGAGATCCTAGCGGGAGCCTGAATGAGCAGTACTTC.